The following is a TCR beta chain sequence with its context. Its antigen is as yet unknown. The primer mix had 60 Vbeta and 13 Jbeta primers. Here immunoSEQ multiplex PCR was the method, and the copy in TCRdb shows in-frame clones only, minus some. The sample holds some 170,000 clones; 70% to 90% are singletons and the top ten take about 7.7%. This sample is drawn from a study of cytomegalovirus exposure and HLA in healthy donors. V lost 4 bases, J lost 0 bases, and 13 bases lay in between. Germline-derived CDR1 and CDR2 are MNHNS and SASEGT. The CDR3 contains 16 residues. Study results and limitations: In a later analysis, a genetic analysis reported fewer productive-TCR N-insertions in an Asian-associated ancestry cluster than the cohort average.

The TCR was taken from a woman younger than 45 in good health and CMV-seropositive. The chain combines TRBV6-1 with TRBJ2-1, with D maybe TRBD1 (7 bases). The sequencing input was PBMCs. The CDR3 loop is CASSASDRVSYNEQFF. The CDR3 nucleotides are TGTGCCAGCAGTGCTAGCGACAGGGTCTCCTACAATGAGCAGTTCTTC.